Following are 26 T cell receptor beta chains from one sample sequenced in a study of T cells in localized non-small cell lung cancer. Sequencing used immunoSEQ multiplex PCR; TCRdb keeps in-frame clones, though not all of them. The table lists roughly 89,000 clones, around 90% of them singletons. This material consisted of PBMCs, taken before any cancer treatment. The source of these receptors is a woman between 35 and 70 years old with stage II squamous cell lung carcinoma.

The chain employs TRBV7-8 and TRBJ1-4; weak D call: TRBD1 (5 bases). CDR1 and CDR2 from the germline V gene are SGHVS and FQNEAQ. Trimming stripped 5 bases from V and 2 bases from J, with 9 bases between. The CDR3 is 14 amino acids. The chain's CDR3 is CASSTRQTNEKLFF. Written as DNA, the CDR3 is TGTGCCAGCAGCACACGACAGACTAATGAAAAACTGTTTTTT. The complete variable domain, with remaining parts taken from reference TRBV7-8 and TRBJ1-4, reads GAGVSQSPRYKVAKRGQDVALRCDPISGHVSLFWYQQALGQGPEFLTYFQNEAQLDKSGLPSDRFFAERPEGSVSTLKIQRTQQEDSAVYLCASSTRQTNEKLFFGSGTQLSVL.

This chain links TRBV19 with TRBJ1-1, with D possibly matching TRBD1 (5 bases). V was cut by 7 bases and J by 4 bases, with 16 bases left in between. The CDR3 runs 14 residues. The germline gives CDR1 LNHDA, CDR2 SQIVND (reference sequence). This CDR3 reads CASTAGGRGTEAFF. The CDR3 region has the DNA TGTGCCAGTACCGCCGGGGGGAGGGGCACTGAAGCTTTCTTT.

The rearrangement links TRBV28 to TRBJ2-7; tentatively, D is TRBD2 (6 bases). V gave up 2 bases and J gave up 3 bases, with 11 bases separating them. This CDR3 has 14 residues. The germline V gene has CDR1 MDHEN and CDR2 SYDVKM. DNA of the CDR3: TGTGCCAGCAGTTTAACGGGGGTAGGCTACGAGCAGTACTTC. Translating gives CASSLTGVGYEQYF.

The CDR3 reads CASSLSDTGPQGYTF. The DNA of the CDR3 is TGTGCCAGCAGTTTATCTGATACCGGACCCCAGGGCTACACCTTC. The chain uses TRBV27 and TRBJ1-2, with D hard to call. Germline lookup yields CDR1 MNHEY and CDR2 SMNVEV (reference sequence). V was clipped by 0 bases and J by 8 bases, with 16 bases between them. The CDR3 has 15 amino acids.

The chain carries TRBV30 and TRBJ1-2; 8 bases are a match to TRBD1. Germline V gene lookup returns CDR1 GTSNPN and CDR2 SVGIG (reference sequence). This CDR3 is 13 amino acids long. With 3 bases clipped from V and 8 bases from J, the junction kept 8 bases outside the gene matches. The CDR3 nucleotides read TGTGCCTGGAGGTTATCAGGGGGCGCGGGCTACACCTTC. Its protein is CAWRLSGGAGYTF. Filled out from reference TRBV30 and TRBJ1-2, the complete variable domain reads SQTIHQWPATLVQPVGSPLSLECTVEGTSNPNLYWYRQAAGRGLQLLFYSVGIGQISSEVPQNLSASRPQDRQFILSSKKLLLSDSGFYLCAWRLSGGAGYTFGSGTRLTVV.

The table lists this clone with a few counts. The CDR3 bases are TGTGCCAGCAGCAAGACAGGGATGGTCGCTGAAGCTTTCTTT. It is translated as CASSKTGMVAEAFF. J is TRBJ1-1 and V is TRBV7-8; 7 bases align to TRBD1. The germline V gene has CDR1 SGHVS and CDR2 FQNEAQ. J gave up 6 bases and V 5 bases, and 9 bases lay outside the gene matches. This CDR3 comprises 14 residues.

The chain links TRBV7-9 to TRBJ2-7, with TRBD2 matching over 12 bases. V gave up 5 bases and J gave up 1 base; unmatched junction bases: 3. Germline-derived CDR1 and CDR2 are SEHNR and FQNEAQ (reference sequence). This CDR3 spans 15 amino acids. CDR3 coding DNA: TGTGCCAGCAGCCCTAGCGGGAGGGGGTCCTACGAGCAGTACTTC. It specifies CASSPSGRGSYEQYF.

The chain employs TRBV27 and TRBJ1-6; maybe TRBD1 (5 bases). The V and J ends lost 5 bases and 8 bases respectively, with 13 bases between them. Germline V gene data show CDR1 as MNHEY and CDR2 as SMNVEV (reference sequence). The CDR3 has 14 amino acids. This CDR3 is CASSPNRSHSPLHF. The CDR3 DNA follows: TGTGCCAGCAGTCCCAACAGGTCCCATTCACCCCTCCACTTT.

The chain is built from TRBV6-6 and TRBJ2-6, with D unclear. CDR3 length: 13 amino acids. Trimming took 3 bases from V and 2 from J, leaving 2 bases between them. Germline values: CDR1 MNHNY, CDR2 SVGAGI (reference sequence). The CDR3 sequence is CASSYTGANVLTF. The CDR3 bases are TGTGCCAGCAGTTATACTGGGGCCAACGTCCTGACTTTC.

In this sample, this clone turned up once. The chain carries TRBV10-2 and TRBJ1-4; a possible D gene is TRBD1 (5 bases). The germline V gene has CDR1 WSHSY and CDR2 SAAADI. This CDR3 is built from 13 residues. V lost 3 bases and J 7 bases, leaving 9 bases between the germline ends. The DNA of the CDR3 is TGCGCCAGCAGTGACAGGGAGACTGAAAAACTGTTTTTT. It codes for CASSDRETEKLFF.

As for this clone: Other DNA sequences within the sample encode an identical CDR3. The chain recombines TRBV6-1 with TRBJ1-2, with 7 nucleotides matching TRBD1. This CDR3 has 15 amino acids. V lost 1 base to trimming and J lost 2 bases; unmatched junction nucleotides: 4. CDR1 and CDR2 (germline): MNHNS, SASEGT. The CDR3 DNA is TGTGCCAGCAGTGAAGGGACAGGAGCCAACTATGGCTACACCTTC. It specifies CASSEGTGANYGYTF.

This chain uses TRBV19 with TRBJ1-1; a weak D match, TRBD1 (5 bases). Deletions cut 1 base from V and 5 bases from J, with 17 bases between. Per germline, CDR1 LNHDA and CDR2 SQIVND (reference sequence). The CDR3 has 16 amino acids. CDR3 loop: CASSIGRGPLGTEAFF. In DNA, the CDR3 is TGTGCCAGTAGTATAGGTAGGGGACCCTTGGGGACTGAAGCTTTCTTT.

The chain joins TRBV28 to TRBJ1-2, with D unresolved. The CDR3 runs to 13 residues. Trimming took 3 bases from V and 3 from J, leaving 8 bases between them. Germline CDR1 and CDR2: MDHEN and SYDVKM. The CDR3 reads CASSLGTDYGYTF. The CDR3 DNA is TGTGCCAGCAGTTTGGGAACAGACTATGGCTACACCTTC.

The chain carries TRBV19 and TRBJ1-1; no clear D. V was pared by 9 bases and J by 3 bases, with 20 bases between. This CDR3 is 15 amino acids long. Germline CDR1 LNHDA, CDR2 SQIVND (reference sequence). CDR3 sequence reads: CASRLRAARDTEAFF. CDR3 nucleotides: TGTGCCAGCCGCCTGAGGGCCGCCCGGGACACTGAAGCTTTCTTT.

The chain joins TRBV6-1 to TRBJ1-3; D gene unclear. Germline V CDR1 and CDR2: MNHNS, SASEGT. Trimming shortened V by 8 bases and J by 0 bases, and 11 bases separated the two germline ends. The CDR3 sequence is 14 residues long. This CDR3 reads CASCLESSGNTIYF. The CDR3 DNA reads TGTGCCAGCTGCCTTGAGTCCTCTGGAAACACCATATATTTT.

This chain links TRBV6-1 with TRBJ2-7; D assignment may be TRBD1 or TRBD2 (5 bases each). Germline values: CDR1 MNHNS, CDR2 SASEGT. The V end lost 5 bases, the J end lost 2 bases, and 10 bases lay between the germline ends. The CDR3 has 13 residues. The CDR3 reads CASSRGLTYEQYF. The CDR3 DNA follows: TGTGCCAGCAGTCGGGGCCTTACCTACGAGCAGTACTTC.

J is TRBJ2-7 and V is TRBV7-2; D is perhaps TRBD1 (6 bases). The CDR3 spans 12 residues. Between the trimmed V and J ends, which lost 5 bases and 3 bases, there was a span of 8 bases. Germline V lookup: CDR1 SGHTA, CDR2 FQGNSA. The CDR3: CASSPGHYEQYF. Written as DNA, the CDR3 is TGTGCCAGCAGCCCGGGACACTACGAGCAGTACTTC.

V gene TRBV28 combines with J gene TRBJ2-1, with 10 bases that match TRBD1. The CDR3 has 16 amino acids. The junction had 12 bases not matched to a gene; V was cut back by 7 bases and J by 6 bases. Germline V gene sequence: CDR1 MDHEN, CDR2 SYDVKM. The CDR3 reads CASTFPSGTGANEQFF. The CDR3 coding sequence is TGTGCCAGCACCTTCCCATCCGGGACAGGGGCCAATGAGCAGTTCTTC.

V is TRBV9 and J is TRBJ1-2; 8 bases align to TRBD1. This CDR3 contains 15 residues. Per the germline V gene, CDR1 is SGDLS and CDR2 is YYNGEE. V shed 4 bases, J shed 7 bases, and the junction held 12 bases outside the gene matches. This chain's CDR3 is CASSTTTGASGGYTF. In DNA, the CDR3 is TGTGCCAGCAGCACAACGACAGGGGCATCGGGTGGCTACACCTTC.

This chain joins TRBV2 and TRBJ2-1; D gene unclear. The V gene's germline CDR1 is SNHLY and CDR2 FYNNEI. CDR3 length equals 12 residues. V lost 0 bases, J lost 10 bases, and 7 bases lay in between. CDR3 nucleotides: TGTGCCAGCAGTGAAGCGCAGGTCGAGCAGTTCTTC. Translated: CASSEAQVEQFF.

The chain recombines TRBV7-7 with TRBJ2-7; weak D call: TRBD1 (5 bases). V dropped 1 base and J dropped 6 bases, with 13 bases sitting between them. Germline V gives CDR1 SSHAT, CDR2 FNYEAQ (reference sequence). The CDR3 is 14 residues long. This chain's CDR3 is CASSLDFLRGEQYF. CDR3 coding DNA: TGTGCCAGCAGCTTAGATTTTCTTAGGGGCGAGCAGTACTTC.

CDR3 protein: CASSTGPAYEQYF. In DNA form, the CDR3 reads TGTGCCAGCAGTACGGGACCCGCCTACGAGCAGTACTTC. The chain joins TRBV6-6 to TRBJ2-7; the D call may be TRBD1 or TRBD2 (5 bases each). CDR1 MNHNY and CDR2 SVGAGI come from the germline V gene (reference sequence). The CDR3 contains 13 residues. Trimming left V 5 bases short and J 2 bases short, with 10 bases between.

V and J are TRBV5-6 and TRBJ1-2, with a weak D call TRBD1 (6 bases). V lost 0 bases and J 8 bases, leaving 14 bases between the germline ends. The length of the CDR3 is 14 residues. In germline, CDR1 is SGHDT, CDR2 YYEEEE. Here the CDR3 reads CASSLVWTVVGYTF. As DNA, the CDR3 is TGTGCCAGCAGCTTGGTCTGGACAGTCGTCGGCTACACCTTC.

The CDR3 is CASSLGVLSNQPQHF. DNA for the CDR3: TGTGCCAGCAGCTTAGGGGTTCTTAGCAATCAGCCCCAGCATTTT. The J gene is TRBJ1-5, the V gene TRBV7-2; D not resolved. Germline assignment: CDR1 SGHTA and CDR2 FQGNSA. Trimming took off 1 base at V and 0 bases at J, with 7 bases between the two ends. This CDR3 is built from 15 residues.

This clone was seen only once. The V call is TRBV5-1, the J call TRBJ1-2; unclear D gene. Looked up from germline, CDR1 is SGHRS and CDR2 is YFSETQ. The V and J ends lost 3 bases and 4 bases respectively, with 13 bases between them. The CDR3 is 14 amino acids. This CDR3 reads CASSSNKALYGYTF. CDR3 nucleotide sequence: TGCGCCAGCAGCTCCAACAAGGCGCTCTATGGCTACACCTTC. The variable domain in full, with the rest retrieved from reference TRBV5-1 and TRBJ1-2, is KAGVTQTPRYLIKTRGQQVTLSCSPISGHRSVSWYQQTPGQGLQFLFEYFSETQRNKGNFPGRFSGRQFSNSRSEMNVSTLELGDSALYLCASSSNKALYGYTFGSGTRLTVV.

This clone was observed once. CDR3 sequence: CASGGDRGDTEAFF. DNA of the CDR3: TGTGCCAGCGGCGGGGACAGGGGAGATACTGAAGCTTTCTTT. The chain joins TRBV7-9 to TRBJ1-1; 10 bases align to TRBD1. CDR3 length: 14 amino acids. V lost 8 bases and J lost 5; bases outside the gene matches: 8. Germline assignment: CDR1 SEHNR and CDR2 FQNEAQ (reference sequence).